The 8 T cell receptor beta chains in this list originate from one sample, sequenced in a study of blood T cell repertoires in COVID-19. Sequenced by immunoSEQ multiplex PCR; TCRdb stores in-frame clones only, minus some. The sample includes a few hundred thousand clones, approximately 85% of them seen just once. Sequenced: peripheral blood. These receptors were collected from a human donor in a cohort sampled during active COVID-19.

The chain carries TRBV12-5 and TRBJ2-6; TRBD1 matches at 7 bases. The CDR3 loop spans 16 amino acids. CDR1 is LGHNT and CDR2 is FRNRAP in the germline V gene. V dropped 2 bases and J dropped 0; count of bases not matched to a gene: 1. The CDR3 loop reads CASGLRQGSGANVLTF. The CDR3 DNA reads TGTGCTAGTGGTTTGCGACAGGGCTCTGGGGCCAACGTCCTGACTTTC.

The chain uses TRBV7-2 and TRBJ1-5; weak D call: TRBD1 (6 bases). Trimming removed 1 base at V and 6 bases at J, with 13 bases between. The germline gives CDR1 SGHTA, CDR2 FQGNSA. The CDR3 sequence is 15 residues long. The chain's CDR3 is CASSLVGQVGQPQHF. Written as DNA, the CDR3 is TGTGCCAGCAGCTTAGTGGGACAAGTAGGTCAGCCCCAGCATTTT.

The chain joins TRBV7-2 to TRBJ1-5, with 7 bases that match TRBD1. The CDR3 consists of 15 residues. V dropped 5 bases and J dropped 4; count of bases not matched to a gene: 8. Germline lookup yields CDR1 SGHTA and CDR2 FQGNSA. CDR3 residues: CASSEMTGRNQPQHF. The CDR3 bases are TGTGCCAGCAGCGAGATGACAGGGCGGAATCAGCCCCAGCATTTT.

The chain combines TRBV7-3 with TRBJ2-1, with D possibly matching TRBD2 (6 bases). This CDR3 is built from 12 residues. From germline, CDR1 is SGHTA and CDR2 FQGTGA. Trimming took 6 bases from V and 8 from J, leaving 11 bases between them. CDR3 DNA sequence: TGTGCCAGCAGTGGGGACTCCCATGAGCAGTTCTTC. It codes for CASSGDSHEQFF. Supplemented by reference TRBV7-3 and TRBJ2-1, the full variable domain reads GAGVSQTPSNKVTEKGKYVELRCDPISGHTALYWYRQSLGQGPEFLIYFQGTGAADDSGLPNDRFFAVRPEGSVSTLKIQRTERGDSAVYLCASSGDSHEQFFGPGTRLTVL.

A single count supports this clone. The chain has TRBV7-9 and TRBJ1-1; D may be TRBD1 (6 bases). The CDR3 covers 13 residues. CDR1 is SEHNR, CDR2 FQNEAQ, per germline (reference sequence). Trimming left V 8 bases short and J 4 bases short, with 14 bases between. The chain's CDR3 is CASSSGGGTEAFF. CDR3 nucleotide sequence: TGTGCCAGCTCATCGGGGGGCGGCACTGAAGCTTTCTTT.

This clone was recorded once. The chain is built from TRBV28 and TRBJ1-4; maybe TRBD1 (6 bases). Germline V gene lookup returns CDR1 MDHEN and CDR2 SYDVKM. Trimming cost V 6 bases and J 5 bases, with 13 bases left between them. The CDR3 has 14 amino acids. The CDR3 loop is CASSQDSGNEKLFF. The CDR3 region has the DNA TGTGCCAGCAGCCAGGACAGCGGAAATGAAAAACTGTTTTTT.

The J gene is TRBJ2-7, the V gene TRBV27, with a possible D match to TRBD1 (5 bases). Germline V gene data show CDR1 as MNHEY and CDR2 as SMNVEV (reference sequence). This CDR3 has 14 amino acids. The V end was cut by 4 bases, the J end by 4 bases, with 14 bases between. The CDR3 coding sequence is TGTGCCAGCAGTTCTTGGACAAAGGTATACGAGCAGTACTTC. Its protein product is CASSSWTKVYEQYF.

The V and J genes are TRBV7-6 and TRBJ1-1; 7 positions agree with TRBD1. This CDR3 has 15 residues. Germline-derived CDR1 and CDR2 are SGHVS and FNYEAQ. The V gene end was trimmed by 6 bases and the J gene end by 6 bases; junction bases not matched to a gene: 13. DNA of the CDR3: TGTGCCAGCAGTCTGAATGACAGGGCGGGATCTGAAGCTTTCTTT. Translating it yields CASSLNDRAGSEAFF.